The subject of this entry is one T cell receptor beta chain. The antigen is unknown. A J-beta primer mix and a sample-barcoded 5' primer were used in a second PCR of about 7 to 12 cycles. The template-switch adaptor, which had 12 random nucleotides, put a tag on each cDNA molecule. TCRdb passed the 5' RACE reads through MiXCR, listing each CDR3 protein once. The profile covers about 670,000 distinct CDR3 sequences, with around 43% appearing a single time and 25% to 35% taken by the ten largest. This record belongs to a study of blood T cells in healthy people across ages. Study results and limitations: The study could not conclusively compare naive and antigen-experienced cells, given its unsorted PBMCs. Relative to aged donors, long-lived donors carried more naive CD4+ cells and displayed higher diversity.

This receptor was obtained from an elderly man in good health. Sample: blood.

CDR3 nucleotides: TGCAGCGCTATCTCCACTACAACTAATGAAAAACTGTTTTTT. It codes for CSAISTTTNEKLFF. The V gene is TRBV29-1, the J gene TRBJ1-4; D remains ambiguous. V gave up 7 bases and J gave up 0 bases, with 12 bases separating them. The CDR3 is made up of 14 amino acids. Germline loops: CDR1 SQVTM, CDR2 ANQGSEA.